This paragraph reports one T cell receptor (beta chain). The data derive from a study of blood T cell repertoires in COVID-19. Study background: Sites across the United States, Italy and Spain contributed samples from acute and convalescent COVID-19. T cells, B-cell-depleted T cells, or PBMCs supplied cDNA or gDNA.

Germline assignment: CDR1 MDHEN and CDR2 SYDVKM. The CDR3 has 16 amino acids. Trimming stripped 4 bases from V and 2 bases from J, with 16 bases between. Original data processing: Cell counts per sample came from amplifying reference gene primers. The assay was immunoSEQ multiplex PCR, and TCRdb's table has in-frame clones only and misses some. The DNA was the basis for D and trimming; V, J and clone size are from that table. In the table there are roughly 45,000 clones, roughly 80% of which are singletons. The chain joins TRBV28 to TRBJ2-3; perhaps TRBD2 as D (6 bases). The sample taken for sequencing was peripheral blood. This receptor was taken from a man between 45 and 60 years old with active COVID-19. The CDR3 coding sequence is TGTGCCAGCAGTTCCCTAGGAGGGTACCTCACAGATACGCAGTATTTT. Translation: CASSSLGGYLTDTQYF.